The 27 T cell receptor beta chains given below trace back to one sample, sequenced in a study of tumour-infiltrating T cells in Burkitt lymphoma (dated by TCRdb to 2018 to 2020). Receptors were amplified or captured by the immunoSEQ multiplex PCR assay. Not all clones reach the TCRdb copy of this immuneACCESS table, which keeps in-frame sequences only. Checked studies attribute under half of the gap to unresolved V genes and leave the rest unexplained. The sample table lists approximately 46,000 clones, around 30% of them with a count of one. The top ten clones comprise roughly 2.6% of the sample. The source material was tumor tissue. The receptors were gathered from a human donor with Burkitt lymphoma.

The chain couples TRBV18 to TRBJ2-2; perhaps TRBD1 as D (6 bases). The germline V and J ends were trimmed by 2 bases and 6 bases, with 19 bases remaining between them. This CDR3 has 17 amino acids. CDR1 KGHSH and CDR2 LQKENI come from the germline V gene. CDR3 sequence reads: CASSPSTGSRWSGELFF. For the CDR3, the DNA is TGTGCCAGCTCACCAAGCACAGGGTCCCGGTGGTCCGGGGAGCTGTTTTTT.

J is TRBJ1-4 and V is TRBV30, with TRBD1 matching 9 bases. The germline V gene has CDR1 GTSNPN and CDR2 SVGIG (reference sequence). This CDR3 spans 17 amino acids. Trimming took 0 bases from V and 10 from J; bases not matched to a gene: 15. In DNA form, the CDR3 reads TGTGCCTGGAGTGTAGGGGGAACAGGGGGCTCAACTGGAAAACTGTTTTTT. Its protein is CAWSVGGTGGSTGKLFF.

This clone was observed a handful of times. Here the CDR3 DNA reads TGTGCCAGCAGCCAGCTAGTTGGGGGAACAGCGGATACGCAGTATTTT. This codes for CASSQLVGGTADTQYF. The chain employs TRBV4-2 and TRBJ2-3, with D perhaps matching TRBD1 or TRBD2 (5 bases each). CDR1 and CDR2 (germline): LGHNA, YNFKEQ. The CDR3 length is 16 residues. Trimming shortened V by 3 bases and J by 6 bases, and 19 bases separated the two germline ends.

This chain uses TRBV29-1 with TRBJ1-1, with D tentatively TRBD1 (5 bases). CDR3 length equals 14 residues. Germline CDR1 and CDR2: SQVTM and ANQGSEA. Trimming took 3 bases from V and 6 from J, leaving 17 bases between them. CDR3 sequence: CSVDPWTSLAEAFF. CDR3 in DNA: TGCAGCGTTGATCCCTGGACAAGTTTAGCTGAAGCTTTCTTT.

V and J are TRBV5-1 and TRBJ1-1; unclear D gene. Germline-derived CDR1 and CDR2 are SGHRS and YFSETQ. V dropped 4 bases and J dropped 0 bases, with 7 bases sitting between them. This CDR3 spans 13 amino acids. The CDR3 loop reads CASSPTLNTEAFF. The CDR3 DNA sequence: TGCGCCAGCAGCCCTACACTGAACACTGAAGCTTTCTTT. The variable domain in full, with the rest retrieved from reference TRBV5-1 and TRBJ1-1, is KAGVTQTPRYLIKTRGQQVTLSCSPISGHRSVSWYQQTPGQGLQFLFEYFSETQRNKGNFPGRFSGRQFSNSRSEMNVSTLELGDSALYLCASSPTLNTEAFFGQGTRLTVV.

This chain uses TRBV6-5 with TRBJ1-2; D not certain. Deletions cut 8 bases from V and 5 bases from J, with 12 bases between. The CDR3 consists of 12 residues. Germline CDR1 MNHEY, CDR2 SVGAGI. CDR3 sequence (DNA): TGTGCCAGCGCTAACGGGCAGTATGGCTACACCTTC. This translates into CASANGQYGYTF.

There are a few counts of this clone. The chain combines TRBV6-5 with TRBJ2-5; D is undetermined. Looked up from germline, CDR1 is MNHEY and CDR2 is SVGAGI. The V and J ends lost 2 bases and 5 bases respectively, with 12 bases between them. The CDR3 spans 14 residues. This chain's CDR3 is CASSYARPPETQYF. CDR3 nucleotides: TGTGCCAGCAGTTACGCTCGGCCGCCGGAGACCCAGTACTTC.

This clone was found a few times. The chain is built from TRBV9 and TRBJ1-1; possible D gene TRBD1, 6 bases. The CDR3 contains 17 residues. The V gene's germline CDR1 is SGDLS and CDR2 YYNGEE. Trimming shortened V by 0 bases and J by 0 bases, and 15 bases separated the two germline ends. In DNA, the CDR3 is TGTGCCAGCAGCGTAGGGGGGCGGGGGTTACTGAACACTGAAGCTTTCTTT. Translated, it gives CASSVGGRGLLNTEAFF.

This chain joins TRBV5-1 and TRBJ1-2; perhaps TRBD1 as D (5 bases). The germline V and J ends were trimmed by 0 bases and 6 bases, with 12 bases remaining between them. The CDR3 has 14 amino acids. Germline CDR1 and CDR2: SGHRS and YFSETQ. CDR3 in DNA: TGCGCCAGCAGCTTGGAGGTACAGGTGGATGGCTACACCTTC. It specifies CASSLEVQVDGYTF.

The V and J genes are TRBV4-2 and TRBJ1-3; D ambiguous. V was shortened by 1 base and J by 2 bases, with 6 bases between the two germline ends. Germline loops: CDR1 LGHNA, CDR2 YNFKEQ. The CDR3 contains 14 residues. The CDR3 loop is CASSQAVPGNTIYF. For the CDR3, the DNA is TGTGCCAGCAGCCAAGCTGTCCCTGGAAACACCATATATTTT.

This sequence joins TRBV10-3 and TRBJ1-3, with unresolved D. The CDR3 runs 13 residues. Germline V gene lookup returns CDR1 ENHRY and CDR2 SYGVKD. The V end lost 4 bases, the J end lost 1 base, and 5 bases lay between the germline ends. The CDR3 loop is CAISGRSGNTIYF. In nucleotides, the CDR3 is TGTGCCATCAGTGGACGATCTGGAAACACCATATATTTT.

V is TRBV19 and J is TRBJ1-2, with D maybe TRBD1 (6 bases). V was cut by 3 bases and J by 6 bases, with 14 bases left in between. Looked up from germline, CDR1 is LNHDA and CDR2 is SQIVND (reference sequence). This CDR3 is 14 amino acids long. CDR3 protein: CASSIGTPGDGYTF. CDR3 nucleotides: TGTGCCAGTAGTATTGGGACACCCGGCGATGGCTACACCTTC.

V and J are TRBV5-1 and TRBJ2-1, with TRBD2 identical over 9 bases. The germline gives CDR1 SGHRS, CDR2 YFSETQ. The V and J ends lost 7 bases and 2 bases, in that order; junction bases with no gene match: 7. The CDR3 has 15 residues. In DNA form, the CDR3 reads TGCGCCAGCGGCGGGGGGGGACGAGCCTACAATGAGCAGTTCTTC. Translation gives CASGGGGRAYNEQFF.

For the CDR3, the DNA is TGCGCCAGCAGCTTAGCACTAGCTTACAATGAGCAGTTCTTC. Amino acid sequence: CASSLALAYNEQFF. The chain is built from TRBV5-1 and TRBJ2-1, with a weak D call TRBD2 (6 bases). The CDR3 is 14 residues long. Germline V CDR1 and CDR2: SGHRS, YFSETQ. V was shortened by 2 bases and J by 4 bases, with 10 bases between the two germline ends.

The chain is built from TRBV27 and TRBJ2-1; unclear D gene. This CDR3 comprises 13 residues. With 4 bases removed from V and 2 bases from J, the gap between germline ends came to 6 bases. The germline V gene encodes CDR1 MNHEY and CDR2 SMNVEV (reference sequence). CDR3 protein: CASSSMAYNEQFF. For the CDR3, the DNA is TGTGCCAGCAGTTCGATGGCCTACAATGAGCAGTTCTTC.

This clone was counted once. The rearrangement uses TRBV19 and TRBJ2-7; 8 nucleotides match TRBD2. The CDR3 length is 16 residues. In germline, CDR1 is LNHDA, CDR2 SQIVND (reference sequence). V was pared by 1 base and J by 3 bases, with 8 bases of the junction left unmatched. CDR3 in amino acids: CASSIAGGVSSYEQYF. Written as DNA, the CDR3 is TGTGCCAGTAGTATAGCGGGAGGGGTATCAAGCTACGAGCAGTACTTC.

The chain joins TRBV5-4 to TRBJ1-2; D unclear. This CDR3 has 14 residues. Trimming left V 4 bases short and J 8 bases short, with 18 bases between. CDR1 and CDR2 from the germline V gene are SGHNT and YYREEE (reference sequence). The DNA for the CDR3 is TGTGCCAGCAGCCACTGGACGCAACAAGTCGGCTACACCTTC. Translation gives CASSHWTQQVGYTF.

This chain links TRBV19 with TRBJ1-5; D call uncertain. Germline V lookup: CDR1 LNHDA, CDR2 SQIVND (reference sequence). The CDR3 runs 16 residues. V gave up 4 bases and J gave up 7 bases, with 20 bases separating them. CDR3 in amino acids: CASSNPPGLPVQPQHF. CDR3 sequence (DNA): TGTGCCAGTAGTAACCCACCGGGCCTCCCGGTACAGCCCCAGCATTTT.

The chain is built from TRBV4-3 and TRBJ2-6; maybe TRBD2 (5 bases). The CDR3 consists of 16 residues. With 2 bases removed from V and 4 bases from J, the gap between germline ends came to 12 bases. Germline V gene sequence: CDR1 LGHNA, CDR2 YSLEER. CDR3 sequence (DNA): TGCGCCAGCAGCCAATCCCCGGGGTCCGGGGCCAACGTCCTGACTTTC. Translation gives CASSQSPGSGANVLTF.

The chain combines TRBV9 with TRBJ1-2; TRBD1 matches at 7 bases. The junction had 8 bases not matched to a gene; V was cut back by 0 bases and J by 6 bases. The CDR3 has 15 amino acids. The germline CDR1 and CDR2 sequences are SGDLS and YYNGEE. The CDR3 reads CASSVGGGGPHGYTF. In DNA form, the CDR3 reads TGTGCCAGCAGCGTAGGAGGGGGCGGACCGCATGGCTACACCTTC.

The chain combines TRBV19 with TRBJ2-5, with TRBD2 as a possible D gene (6 bases). Germline CDR1 reads LNHDA; CDR2 reads SQIVND (reference sequence). The V end was cut by 4 bases, the J end by 1 base, with 10 bases between. CDR3 size: 14 residues. CDR3 nucleotides: TGTGCCAGTAGTAGGGTTAGCGGCCAAGAGACCCAGTACTTC. Translated: CASSRVSGQETQYF.

This clone was counted only a few times. The junction does not match germline at one end; this may be a read error. V gene TRBV4-1 combines with J gene TRBJ1-6, with 8 nucleotides matching TRBD1. The V gene's germline CDR1 is MGHRA and CDR2 YSYEKL. The CDR3 has 13 residues. CDR3 in amino acids: CASRQTGEAPLHF. In DNA, the CDR3 is TGCGCCAGCCGCCAGACAGGGGAGGCACCCCTCCACTTT.

This clone showed up just a few times. The V gene is TRBV5-1, the J gene TRBJ1-1; D possibly corresponds to TRBD1 (6 bases). The V gene's germline CDR1 is SGHRS and CDR2 YFSETQ. The CDR3 is made up of 17 amino acids. Trimming pared 3 bases from V and 6 bases from J, leaving 24 bases between. The CDR3 DNA reads TGCGCCAGCAGCTCCGTCGCTTATGTACAGGGAAGGGCTGAAGCTTTCTTT. Translation: CASSSVAYVQGRAEAFF. Full variable domain (missing parts from reference TRBV5-1 and TRBJ1-1): KAGVTQTPRYLIKTRGQQVTLSCSPISGHRSVSWYQQTPGQGLQFLFEYFSETQRNKGNFPGRFSGRQFSNSRSEMNVSTLELGDSALYLCASSSVAYVQGRAEAFFGQGTRLTVV.

The chain has TRBV4-1 and TRBJ2-7; 9 bases map to TRBD1. The CDR3 has 15 residues. Per the germline V gene, CDR1 is MGHRA and CDR2 is YSYEKL. J was trimmed by 4 bases and V by 4 bases; bases with no gene match: 8. CDR3 in DNA: TGCGCCAGCAGCCCCCGACAGGGGGTTGGATACGAGCAGTACTTC. Its translation is CASSPRQGVGYEQYF.

V gene TRBV5-1 combines with J gene TRBJ2-2; D gene ambiguous. The CDR3 sequence is 14 residues long. Germline-derived CDR1 and CDR2 are SGHRS and YFSETQ. Trimming took 1 base from V and 7 from J, leaving 11 bases between them. CDR3 amino acids: CASSLNTGDGELFF. CDR3 in DNA: TGCGCCAGCAGCTTGAATACGGGCGACGGGGAGCTGTTTTTT.

This clone was picked up a small number of times. The chain employs TRBV7-2 and TRBJ2-1; 7 bases align to TRBD2. CDR1 SGHTA and CDR2 FQGNSA come from the germline V gene. J lost 10 bases, V lost 5 bases, and 11 bases had no gene match. CDR3 length: 14 amino acids. CDR3 sequence reads: CASSLPSRGREQFF. CDR3 in DNA: TGTGCCAGCAGCCTCCCCTCGCGGGGGAGGGAGCAGTTCTTC. Based on the CDR3 plus reference TRBV7-2 and TRBJ2-1, the full variable domain is GAGVSQSPSNKVTEKGKDVELRCDPISGHTALYWYRQSLGQGLEFLIYFQGNSAPDKSGLPSDRFSAERTGGSVSTLTIQRTQQEDSAVYLCASSLPSRGREQFFGPGTRLTVL.

This clone was counted only a few times. The chain recombines TRBV2 with TRBJ2-7; D uncertain. V lost 5 bases and J 2 bases, leaving 7 bases between the germline ends. Germline V gene sequence: CDR1 SNHLY, CDR2 FYNNEI. CDR3 size: 12 residues. In nucleotides, the CDR3 is TGTGCCAGCAGTAGTCAGACCTACGAGCAGTACTTC. The encoded protein is CASSSQTYEQYF.